Listed below are T cell receptor beta chains from one sample, sequenced in a study of CD8 T cells in ankylosing spondylitis. TCRdb used MiXCR to reprocess the 5' RACE reads, holding one entry per CDR3 protein. Counted here are about 540,000 distinct CDR3 sequences, roughly an eighth occurring once; the ten biggest clones make up 6.8%. Sequenced: blood, either unsorted or a sorted T cell fraction (not recorded which). These receptors originate from a male donor with ankylosing spondylitis. CDR3s leave out the opening cysteine and the closing phenylalanine or tryptophan. Clone size, where shown, is once, few, many, or a class for clones that have expanded.

v_gene,j_gene,abundance,CDR3aa
TRBV28,TRBJ2-3,NA,ASSPPASGELADTQY
TRBV20-1,TRBJ2-5,many,SASSPGLTWETQY
TRBV12-3/TRBV12-4,TRBJ2-7,many,ASSLPSGSSYEQY
TRBV6-2/TRBV6-3,TRBJ2-1,NA,ASSYGAGGNYNEQF
TRBV20-1,TRBJ2-1,few,SAGLAPLEQF
TRBV20-1,TRBJ2-4,few,SARDGGVKNIQY
TRBV2,TRBJ2-3,NA,ASRPGAVDTQY
TRBV5-4,TRBJ1-1,NA,ASSPDPAATEAF
TRBV27,TRBJ1-1,NA,ASSLSPGLNTEAF
TRBV18,TRBJ2-7,NA,ASSPPGSDEQY